The clone carrying this T cell receptor beta chain showed up just a few times. These data are taken from a study of blood T cell repertoires in COVID-19. For the study at large: The origin of the acute and convalescent COVID-19 samples was the United States, Italy and Spain. T cells, B-cell-depleted T cells, or PBMCs supplied cDNA or gDNA.

Per the original data handling: Cell counts per sample came from amplifying reference gene primers. The assay was immunoSEQ multiplex PCR, and TCRdb's table has in-frame clones only and misses some. From that table come the V and J calls and clone size; the DNA was used to work out D and trimming. The sample has fewer than 70,000 clones; approximately 88% are singletons. Input material: peripheral blood. This TCR derives from a human donor in a cohort sampled during active COVID-19.

The CDR3 spells CASSYWVTGQNQPQHF. The CDR3, as DNA: TGTGCCAGCAGTTACTGGGTGACAGGGCAAAATCAGCCCCAGCATTTT. The V gene is TRBV6-6, the J gene TRBJ1-5; 7 nucleotides agree with TRBD1. The V gene's germline CDR1 is MNHNY and CDR2 SVGAGI (reference sequence). Losses at the gene ends were 1 base for V and 4 bases for J; bases not matched to a gene: 7. There are 16 residues in the CDR3.